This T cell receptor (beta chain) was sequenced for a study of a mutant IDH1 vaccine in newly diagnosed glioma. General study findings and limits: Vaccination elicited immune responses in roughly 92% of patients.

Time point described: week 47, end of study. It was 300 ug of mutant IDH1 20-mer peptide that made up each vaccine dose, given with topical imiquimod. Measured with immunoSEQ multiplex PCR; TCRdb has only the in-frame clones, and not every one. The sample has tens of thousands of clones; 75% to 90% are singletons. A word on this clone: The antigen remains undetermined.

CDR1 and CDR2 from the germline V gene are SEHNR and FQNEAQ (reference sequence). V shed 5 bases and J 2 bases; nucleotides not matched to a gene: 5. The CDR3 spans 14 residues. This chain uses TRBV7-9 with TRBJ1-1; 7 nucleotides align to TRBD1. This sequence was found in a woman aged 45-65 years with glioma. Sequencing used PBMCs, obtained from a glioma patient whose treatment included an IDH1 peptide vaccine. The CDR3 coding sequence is TGTGCCAGCAGCCGGCAGGGGGAAAACACTGAAGCTTTCTTT. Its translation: CASSRQGENTEAFF.